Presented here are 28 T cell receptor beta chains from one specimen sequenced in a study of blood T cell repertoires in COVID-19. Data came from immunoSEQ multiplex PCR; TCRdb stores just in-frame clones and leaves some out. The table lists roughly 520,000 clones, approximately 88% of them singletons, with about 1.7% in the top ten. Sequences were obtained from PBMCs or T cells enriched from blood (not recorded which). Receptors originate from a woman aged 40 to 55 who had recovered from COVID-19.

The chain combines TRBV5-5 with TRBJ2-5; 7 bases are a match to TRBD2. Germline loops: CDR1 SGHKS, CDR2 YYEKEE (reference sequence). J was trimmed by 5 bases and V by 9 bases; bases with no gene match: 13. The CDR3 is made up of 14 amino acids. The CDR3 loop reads CATRRSLGRETQYF. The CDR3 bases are TGTGCCACCCGCCGGTCACTCGGGAGGGAGACCCAGTACTTC.

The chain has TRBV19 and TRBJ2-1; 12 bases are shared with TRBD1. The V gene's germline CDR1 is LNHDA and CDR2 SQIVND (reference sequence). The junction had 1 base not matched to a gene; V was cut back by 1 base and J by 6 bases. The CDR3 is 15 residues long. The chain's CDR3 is CASSIGGQGANEQFF. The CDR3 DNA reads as TGTGCCAGTAGTATAGGGGGACAGGGGGCCAATGAGCAGTTCTTC.

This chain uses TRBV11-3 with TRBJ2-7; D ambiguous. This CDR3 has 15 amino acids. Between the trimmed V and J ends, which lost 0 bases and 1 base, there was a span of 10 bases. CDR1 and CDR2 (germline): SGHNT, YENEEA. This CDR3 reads CASSLDVQNSYEQYF. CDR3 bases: TGTGCCAGCAGCTTAGATGTTCAGAATTCCTACGAGCAGTACTTC.

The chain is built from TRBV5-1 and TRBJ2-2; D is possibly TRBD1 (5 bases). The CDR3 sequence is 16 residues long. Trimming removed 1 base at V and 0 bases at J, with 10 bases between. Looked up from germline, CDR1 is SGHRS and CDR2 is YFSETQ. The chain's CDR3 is CASSLLTDSNTGELFF. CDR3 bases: TGCGCCAGCAGCTTGTTGACAGATTCGAACACCGGGGAGCTGTTTTTT.

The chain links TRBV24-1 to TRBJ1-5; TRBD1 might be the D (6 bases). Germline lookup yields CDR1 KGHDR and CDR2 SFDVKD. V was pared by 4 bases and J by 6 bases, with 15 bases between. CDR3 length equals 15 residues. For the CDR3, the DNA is TGTGCCACCAGTGACCCCAAGGGGGGGGGTCAGCCCCAGCATTTT. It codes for CATSDPKGGGQPQHF.

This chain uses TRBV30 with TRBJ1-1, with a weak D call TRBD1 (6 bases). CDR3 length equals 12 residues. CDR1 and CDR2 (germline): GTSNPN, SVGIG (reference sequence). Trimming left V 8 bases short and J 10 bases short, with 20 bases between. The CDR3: CAQANRVTGAFF. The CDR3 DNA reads TGTGCCCAAGCCAACAGGGTCACGGGAGCTTTCTTT.

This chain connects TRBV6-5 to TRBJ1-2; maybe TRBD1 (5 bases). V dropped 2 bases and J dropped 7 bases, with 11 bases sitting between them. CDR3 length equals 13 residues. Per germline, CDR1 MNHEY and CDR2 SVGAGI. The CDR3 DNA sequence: TGTGCCAGCAGTTACCAGGGTTCTGGTGGCTACACCTTC. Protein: CASSYQGSGGYTF.

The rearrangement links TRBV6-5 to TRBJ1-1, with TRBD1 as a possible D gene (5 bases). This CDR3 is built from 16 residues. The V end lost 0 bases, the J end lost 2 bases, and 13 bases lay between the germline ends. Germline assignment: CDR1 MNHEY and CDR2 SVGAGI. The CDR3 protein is CASSYSFRGVNTEAFF. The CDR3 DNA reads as TGTGCCAGCAGTTACTCGTTCCGGGGGGTTAACACTGAAGCTTTCTTT.

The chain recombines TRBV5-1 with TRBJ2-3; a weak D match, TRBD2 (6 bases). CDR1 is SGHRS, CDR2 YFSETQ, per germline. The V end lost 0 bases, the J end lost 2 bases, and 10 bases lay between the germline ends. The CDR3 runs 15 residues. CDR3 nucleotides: TGCGCCAGCAGCTTGGGACTAGGCCCCACAGATACGCAGTATTTT. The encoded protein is CASSLGLGPTDTQYF.

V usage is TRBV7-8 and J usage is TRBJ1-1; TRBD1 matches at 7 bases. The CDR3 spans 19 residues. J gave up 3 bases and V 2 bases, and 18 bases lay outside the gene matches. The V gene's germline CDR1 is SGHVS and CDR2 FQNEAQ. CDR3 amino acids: CASSLIWGTEPRGHTEAFF. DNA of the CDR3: TGTGCCAGCAGCTTAATTTGGGGGACAGAGCCCCGGGGACACACTGAAGCTTTCTTT. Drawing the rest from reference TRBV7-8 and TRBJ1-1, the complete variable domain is GAGVSQSPRYKVAKRGQDVALRCDPISGHVSLFWYQQALGQGPEFLTYFQNEAQLDKSGLPSDRFFAERPEGSVSTLKIQRTQQEDSAVYLCASSLIWGTEPRGHTEAFFGQGTRLTVV.

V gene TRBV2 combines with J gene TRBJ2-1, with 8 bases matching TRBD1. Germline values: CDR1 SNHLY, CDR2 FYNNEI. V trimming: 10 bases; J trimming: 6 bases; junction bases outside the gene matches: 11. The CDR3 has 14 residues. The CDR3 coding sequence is TGTGCCATCCTAGGACAGGGCGAAATCAATGAGCAGTTCTTC. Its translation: CAILGQGEINEQFF.

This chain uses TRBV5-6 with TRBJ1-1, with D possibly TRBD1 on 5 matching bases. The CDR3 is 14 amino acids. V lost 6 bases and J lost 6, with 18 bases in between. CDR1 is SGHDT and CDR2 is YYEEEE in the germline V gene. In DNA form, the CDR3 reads TGTGCCAGCACCGGAGCCGGGAGGGGAGCTGAAGCTTTCTTT. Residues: CASTGAGRGAEAFF.

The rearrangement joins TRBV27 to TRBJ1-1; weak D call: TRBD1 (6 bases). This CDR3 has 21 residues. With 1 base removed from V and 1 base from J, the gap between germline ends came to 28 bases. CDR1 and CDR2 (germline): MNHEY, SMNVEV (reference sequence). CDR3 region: CASSLFQTYLTGMQRNTEAFF. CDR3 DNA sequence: TGTGCCAGCAGTTTATTCCAGACCTACCTGACAGGCATGCAAAGGAACACTGAAGCTTTCTTT.

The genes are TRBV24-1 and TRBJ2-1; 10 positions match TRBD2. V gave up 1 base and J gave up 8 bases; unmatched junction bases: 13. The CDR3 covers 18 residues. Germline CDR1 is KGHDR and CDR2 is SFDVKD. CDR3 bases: TGTGCCACCAGTGATTTACCTTGGCTAGCGGGAGTTGACGATGAGCAGTTCTTC. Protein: CATSDLPWLAGVDDEQFF.

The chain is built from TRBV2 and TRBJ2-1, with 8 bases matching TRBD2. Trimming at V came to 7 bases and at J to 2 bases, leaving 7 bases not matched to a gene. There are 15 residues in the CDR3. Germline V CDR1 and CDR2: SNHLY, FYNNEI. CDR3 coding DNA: TGTGCCAGCACCGGGGGGGATCGGACCTACAATGAGCAGTTCTTC. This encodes CASTGGDRTYNEQFF. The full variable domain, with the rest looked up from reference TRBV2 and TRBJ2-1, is EPEVTQTPSHQVTQMGQEVILRCVPISNHLYFYWYRQILGQKVEFLVSFYNNEISEKSEIFDDQFSVERPDGSNFTLKIRSTKLEDSAMYFCASTGGDRTYNEQFFGPGTRLTVL.

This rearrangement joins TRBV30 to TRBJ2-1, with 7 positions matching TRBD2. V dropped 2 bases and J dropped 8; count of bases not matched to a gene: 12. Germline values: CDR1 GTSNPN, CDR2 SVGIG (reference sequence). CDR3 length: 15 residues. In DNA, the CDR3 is TGTGCCTGGAGTCCCGGACTAGTAGAGCGTCATGAGCAGTTCTTC. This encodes CAWSPGLVERHEQFF.

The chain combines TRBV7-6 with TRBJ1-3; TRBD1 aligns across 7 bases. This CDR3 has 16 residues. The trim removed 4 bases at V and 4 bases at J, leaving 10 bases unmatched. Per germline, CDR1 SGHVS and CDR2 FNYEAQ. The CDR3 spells CASSYDRASGGNTIYF. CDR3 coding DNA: TGTGCCAGCAGCTACGACAGGGCGAGTGGAGGAAACACCATATATTTT.

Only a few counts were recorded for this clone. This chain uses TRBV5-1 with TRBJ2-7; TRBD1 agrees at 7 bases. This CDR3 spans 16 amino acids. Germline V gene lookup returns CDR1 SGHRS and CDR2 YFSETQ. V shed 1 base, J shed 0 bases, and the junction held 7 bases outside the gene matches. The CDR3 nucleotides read TGCGCCAGCAGCTTGATCGGCAGGGGGACCTCCTACGAGCAGTACTTC. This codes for CASSLIGRGTSYEQYF.

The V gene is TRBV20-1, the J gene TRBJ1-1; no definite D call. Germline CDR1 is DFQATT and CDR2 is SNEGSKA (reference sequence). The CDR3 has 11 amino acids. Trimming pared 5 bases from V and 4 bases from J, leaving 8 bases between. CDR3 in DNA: TGCAGTGCTGCGCGGGGCACTGAAGCTTTCTTT. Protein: CSAARGTEAFF.

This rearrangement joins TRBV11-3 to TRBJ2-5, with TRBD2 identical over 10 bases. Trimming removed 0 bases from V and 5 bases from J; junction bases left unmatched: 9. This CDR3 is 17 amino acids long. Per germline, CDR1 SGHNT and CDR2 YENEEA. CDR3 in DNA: TGTGCCAGCAGCTTAGAGCTTAGCGGGAGGCGGGAGGAGACCCAGTACTTC. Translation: CASSLELSGRREETQYF.

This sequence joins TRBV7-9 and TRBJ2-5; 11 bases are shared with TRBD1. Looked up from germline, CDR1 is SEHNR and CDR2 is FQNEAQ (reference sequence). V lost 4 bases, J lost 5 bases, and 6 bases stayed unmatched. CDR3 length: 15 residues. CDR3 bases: TGTGCCAGCAGCTCTGGACAGGGGGCGAGGGAGACCCAGTACTTC. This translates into CASSSGQGARETQYF.

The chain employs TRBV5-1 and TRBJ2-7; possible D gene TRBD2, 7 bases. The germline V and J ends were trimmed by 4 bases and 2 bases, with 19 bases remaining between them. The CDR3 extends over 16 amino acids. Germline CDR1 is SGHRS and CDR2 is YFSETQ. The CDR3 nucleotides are TGCGCCAGCAGCGGGGGGGCCGGGACTGCCACCTACGAGCAGTACTTC. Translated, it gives CASSGGAGTATYEQYF.

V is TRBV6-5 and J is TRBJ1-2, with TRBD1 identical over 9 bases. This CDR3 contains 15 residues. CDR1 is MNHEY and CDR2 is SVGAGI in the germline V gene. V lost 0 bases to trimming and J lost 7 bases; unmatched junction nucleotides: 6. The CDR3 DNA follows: TGTGCCAGCAGTTACTCGACAGGACAGGGGTCTGGCTACACCTTC. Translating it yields CASSYSTGQGSGYTF.

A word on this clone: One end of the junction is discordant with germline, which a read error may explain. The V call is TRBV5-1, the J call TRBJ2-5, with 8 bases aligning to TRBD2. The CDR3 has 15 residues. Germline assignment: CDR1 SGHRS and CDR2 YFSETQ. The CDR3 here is CASRLAGGPQETQYF. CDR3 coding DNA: TGCGCCAGCAGATTGGCGGGGGGTCCCCAGGAGACCCAGTACTTC.

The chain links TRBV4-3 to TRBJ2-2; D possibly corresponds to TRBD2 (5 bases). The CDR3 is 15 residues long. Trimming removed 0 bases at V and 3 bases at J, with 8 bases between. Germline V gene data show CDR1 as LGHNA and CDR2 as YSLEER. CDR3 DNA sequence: TGCGCCAGCAGCCAAGATCCGAGGGACACCGGGGAGCTGTTTTTT. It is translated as CASSQDPRDTGELFF.

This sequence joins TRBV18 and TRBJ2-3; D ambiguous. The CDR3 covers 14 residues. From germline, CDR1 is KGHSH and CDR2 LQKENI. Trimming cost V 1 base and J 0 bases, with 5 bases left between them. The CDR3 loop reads CASSPRASTDTQYF. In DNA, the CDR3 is TGTGCCAGCTCACCACGTGCGAGCACAGATACGCAGTATTTT.

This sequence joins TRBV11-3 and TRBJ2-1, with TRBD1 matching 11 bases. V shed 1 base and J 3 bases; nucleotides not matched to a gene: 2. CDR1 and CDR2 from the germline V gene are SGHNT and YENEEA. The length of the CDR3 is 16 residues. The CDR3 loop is CASSLGTGGIYNEQFF. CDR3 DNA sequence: TGTGCCAGCAGCTTAGGGACAGGGGGCATCTACAATGAGCAGTTCTTC. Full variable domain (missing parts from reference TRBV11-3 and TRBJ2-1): EAGVVQSPRYKIIEKKQPVAFWCNPISGHNTLYWYLQNLGQGPELLIRYENEEAVDDSQLPKDRFSAERLKGVDSTLKIQPAELGDSAVYLCASSLGTGGIYNEQFFGPGTRLTVL.

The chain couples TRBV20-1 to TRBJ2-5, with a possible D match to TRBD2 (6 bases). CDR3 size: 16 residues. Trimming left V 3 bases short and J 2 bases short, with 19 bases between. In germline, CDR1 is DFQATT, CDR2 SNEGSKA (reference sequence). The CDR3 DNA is TGCAGTGCTAGTACGGGGGTAGCGGAATATCAAGAGACCCAGTACTTC. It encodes CSASTGVAEYQETQYF.